This T cell receptor (beta chain) is from a study of tumour-infiltrating T cells in Burkitt lymphoma. For the study at large: Productive clonality predicted overall and progression-free survival.

The ends were cut back, 2 bases at V and 2 bases at J, with 3 bases in the middle. CDR3 length equals 12 residues. Germline assignment: CDR1 SGHRS and CDR2 YFSETQ. Sequenced by immunoSEQ multiplex PCR; TCRdb stores in-frame clones only, minus some. The repertoire holds around 14,000 clones, with around 80% as singletons. This chain links TRBV5-1 with TRBJ2-3, with no clear D. The sequenced material came from tumor tissue. The source of this sequence is a human donor with diffuse large B-cell lymphoma. The CDR3 loop reads CASSLNTDTQYF. CDR3 bases: TGCGCCAGCAGCTTAAACACAGATACGCAGTATTTT.